Presented here are 17 T cell receptor beta chains from one specimen sequenced in a study of cytomegalovirus exposure and HLA in healthy donors. This PCR relied on a set of 60 Vbeta primers and 13 Jbeta primers. Assay used: immunoSEQ multiplex PCR; TCRdb lists only in-frame clones, some missing. The table records 140,000 or so clones, about 80% of them present only once. The sequenced sample was PBMCs. Receptors originate from a woman between 25 and 40 years old in good health and CMV-seronegative.

This clone showed up just once. The chain recombines TRBV5-1 with TRBJ2-3; a possible D gene is TRBD2 (6 bases). CDR1 and CDR2 from the germline V gene are SGHRS and YFSETQ. This CDR3 is built from 15 residues. V was shortened by 1 base and J by 2 bases, with 11 bases between the two germline ends. The CDR3 spells CASSLTSPITDTQYF. CDR3 bases: TGCGCCAGCAGCTTGACTAGCCCTATCACAGATACGCAGTATTTT.

This sequence joins TRBV14 and TRBJ2-7, with 9 bases matching TRBD1. V gave up 4 bases and J gave up 5 bases; unmatched junction bases: 9. The CDR3 is 15 residues long. Germline V gene data show CDR1 as SGHDN and CDR2 as FVKESK. The CDR3 bases are TGTGCCAGCAGCCGGACGACAGGGGGGTATAACGAGCAGTACTTC. Translating it yields CASSRTTGGYNEQYF.

This sequence joins TRBV9 and TRBJ2-7; a possible D gene is TRBD2 (6 bases). The V and J ends lost 4 bases and 5 bases respectively, with 25 bases between them. Looked up from germline, CDR1 is SGDLS and CDR2 is YYNGEE. This CDR3 is built from 17 residues. For the CDR3, the DNA is TGTGCCAGCAGCCTTGGACTAAGTGGGGAAGGTAGGGACGAGCAGTACTTC. As protein: CASSLGLSGEGRDEQYF.

The chain uses TRBV10-3 and TRBJ1-6, with D tentatively TRBD1 (5 bases). The ends were cut back, 4 bases at V and 2 bases at J, with 12 bases in the middle. Germline V gene data show CDR1 as ENHRY and CDR2 as SYGVKD. The CDR3 contains 16 residues. CDR3 bases: TGTGCCATCAGTGCAATGGGGGGAACCTATAATTCACCCCTCCACTTT. Amino acid sequence: CAISAMGGTYNSPLHF.

The rearrangement links TRBV7-6 to TRBJ2-7, with D maybe TRBD1 (6 bases). Trimming took 5 bases from V and 1 from J, leaving 15 bases between them. CDR1 and CDR2 from the germline V gene are SGHVS and FNYEAQ. The CDR3 spans 15 residues. This CDR3 reads CASSPNGDTSYEQYF. The CDR3 nucleotides read TGTGCCAGCAGCCCGAACGGGGACACTTCCTACGAGCAGTACTTC. The variable domain in full, completed from reference TRBV7-6 and TRBJ2-7, reads GAGVSQSPRYKVTKRGQDVALRCDPISGHVSLYWYRQALGQGPEFLTYFNYEAQQDKSGLPNDRFSAERPEGSISTLTIQRTEQRDSAMYRCASSPNGDTSYEQYFGPGTRLTVT.

The chain joins TRBV4-3 to TRBJ2-3, with D perhaps matching TRBD1 (6 bases). V shed 0 bases and J shed 2 bases, with 15 bases lying between them. The CDR3 runs 17 residues. Germline CDR1 LGHNA, CDR2 YSLEER. DNA for the CDR3: TGCGCCAGCAGCCAAGAATTGGCCAGGGGTTACACAGATACGCAGTATTTT. This encodes CASSQELARGYTDTQYF.

The chain links TRBV7-2 to TRBJ2-3, with TRBD1 identical over 9 bases. Germline lookup yields CDR1 SGHTA and CDR2 FQGNSA. There are 16 residues in the CDR3. Trimming took 5 bases from V and 5 from J; bases not matched to a gene: 11. The CDR3 DNA is TGTGCCAGCAGCATCGGGACAGGGTTAAGTCGAGATACGCAGTATTTT. Protein: CASSIGTGLSRDTQYF.

V gene TRBV6-4 combines with J gene TRBJ2-3; 7 bases line up with TRBD2. The CDR3 is 16 residues long. V lost 5 bases, J lost 4 bases, and 12 bases stayed unmatched. The germline V gene has CDR1 MRHNA and CDR2 SNTAGT. As DNA, the CDR3 is TGTGCCAGCAGTACGGGGTGGGGCGGGGGAGCAGATACGCAGTATTTT. Encoded protein: CASSTGWGGGADTQYF.

This clone occurred once. J is TRBJ1-2 and V is TRBV7-9; the match to TRBD1 covers 7 bases. CDR1 is SEHNR, CDR2 FQNEAQ, per germline (reference sequence). The CDR3 loop spans 14 amino acids. V lost 2 bases to trimming and J lost 8 bases; unmatched junction nucleotides: 8. The CDR3 DNA follows: TGTGCCAGCAGCTTATCCCTGACAGGGAACGGCTACACCTTC. Protein: CASSLSLTGNGYTF.

The rearrangement joins TRBV27 to TRBJ1-6; 8 bases are a match to TRBD1. The germline V gene encodes CDR1 MNHEY and CDR2 SMNVEV (reference sequence). The CDR3 spans 14 residues. The trim removed 4 bases at V and 10 bases at J, leaving 6 bases unmatched. CDR3 in amino acids: CASSSWTGNSPLHF. The CDR3 bases are TGTGCCAGCAGTTCTTGGACAGGGAACTCACCCCTCCACTTT.

The chain links TRBV5-1 to TRBJ2-6; 8 positions match TRBD1. Germline V gene data show CDR1 as SGHRS and CDR2 as YFSETQ. The CDR3 consists of 17 residues. J lost 1 base, V lost 0 bases, and 3 bases had no gene match. The CDR3 DNA follows: TGCGCCAGCAGCTTGGGGACAGGGCGATCTGGGGCCAACGTCCTGACTTTC. This gives the protein CASSLGTGRSGANVLTF.

The V and J genes are TRBV29-1 and TRBJ1-4; TRBD1 matches 8 bases. Germline V gives CDR1 SQVTM, CDR2 ANQGSEA. J was trimmed by 3 bases and V by 4 bases; bases with no gene match: 7. The CDR3 is made up of 15 amino acids. In DNA form, the CDR3 reads TGCAGCGTTGGACCTACAGGGGGGCCTAATGAAAAACTGTTTTTT. Translating gives CSVGPTGGPNEKLFF.

CDR3 loop: CASSVDDWGLVKSYEQYF. The CDR3 DNA is TGTGCCAGCAGCGTAGACGATTGGGGGCTAGTGAAATCCTACGAGCAGTACTTC. The gene calls are TRBV9 and TRBJ2-7, with D perhaps matching TRBD1 (6 bases). Trimming took 0 bases from V and 1 from J, leaving 20 bases between them. The CDR3 spans 18 residues. Germline V CDR1 and CDR2: SGDLS, YYNGEE.

The chain uses TRBV27 and TRBJ2-5, with 11 bases lining up with TRBD2. CDR1 and CDR2 from the germline V gene are MNHEY and SMNVEV (reference sequence). This CDR3 comprises 14 residues. With 4 bases clipped from V and 11 bases from J, the junction kept 9 bases outside the gene matches. The CDR3 DNA reads TGTGCCAGCAGTTACACTAGCGGGAGTAGATTTCAGTACTTC. It specifies CASSYTSGSRFQYF.

The genes are TRBV5-1 and TRBJ1-1, with 7 bases identical to TRBD1. This CDR3 spans 15 amino acids. V dropped 4 bases and J dropped 1; count of bases not matched to a gene: 7. The germline V gene has CDR1 SGHRS and CDR2 YFSETQ. The CDR3: CASSSLAGGNTEAFF. The CDR3, as DNA: TGCGCCAGCAGCAGCCTGGCAGGGGGGAACACTGAAGCTTTCTTT.

The chain couples TRBV6-6 to TRBJ2-3, with D maybe TRBD2 (6 bases). Trimming removed 0 bases from V and 3 bases from J, with 10 bases in between. In germline, CDR1 is MNHNY, CDR2 SVGAGI (reference sequence). The CDR3 has 15 amino acids. As DNA, the CDR3 is TGTGCCAGCAGTTACTCGAACGGGGGTACAGATACGCAGTATTTT. This encodes CASSYSNGGTDTQYF.

The chain has TRBV21-1 and TRBJ1-4; the D segment call TRBD1 is taken from the table without a DNA check. TRBV21-1 is shown as a pseudogene. The CDR3 runs 16 residues. The chain's CDR3 is CASSKDPGQGGEKLFF. The CDR3 region has the DNA TGTGCCAGCAGCAAAGATCCGGGACAGGGGGGTGAAAAACTGTTTTTT.